This passage covers 21 T cell receptor beta chains from one sample sequenced in a study of T cell changes during pregnancy in multiple sclerosis. Assay: immunoSEQ multiplex PCR; the TCRdb copy retains only in-frame clones and omits some. The sample lists more than 85,000 clones, about 92% occurring once. Sequences were derived from peripheral blood, sampled in the second trimester of pregnancy. The receptors were gathered from a female donor with multiple sclerosis, enrolled in a pregnancy study.

The V call is TRBV2, the J call TRBJ1-3; D might be TRBD1 (6 bases). Germline V CDR1 and CDR2: SNHLY, FYNNEI. V was clipped by 6 bases and J by 3 bases, with 12 bases between them. The length of the CDR3 is 14 residues. The DNA of the CDR3 is TGTGCCAGCAGCCCAGGGGAAGGTGGAAACACCATATATTTT. Amino acid sequence: CASSPGEGGNTIYF.

The chain is built from TRBV7-2 and TRBJ2-1, with 10 positions matching TRBD2. The CDR3 totals 16 residues. J lost 3 bases, V lost 5 bases, and 7 bases had no gene match. Germline lookup yields CDR1 SGHTA and CDR2 FQGNSA. This CDR3 is CASSPPLAGVYNEQFF. The CDR3, as DNA: TGTGCCAGCAGCCCCCCTCTAGCGGGAGTCTACAATGAGCAGTTCTTC.

The CDR3 DNA reads TGTGCTTCGGTCCCCGACAGGGACGGTCAGCCCCAGCATTTT. Protein sequence: CASVPDRDGQPQHF. The V call is TRBV19, the J call TRBJ1-5; 7 bases map to TRBD1. From germline, CDR1 is LNHDA and CDR2 SQIVND (reference sequence). CDR3 size: 14 residues.

CDR3 residues: CASSLGAGTTNEKLFF. The CDR3 region has the DNA TGCGCCAGCAGCTTGGGGGCCGGTACAACTAATGAAAAACTGTTTTTT. The J gene is TRBJ1-4, the V gene TRBV5-1; D remains ambiguous. This CDR3 is built from 16 residues. V was pared by 0 bases and J by 0 bases, with 9 bases between. From germline, CDR1 is SGHRS and CDR2 YFSETQ.

V usage is TRBV1 and J usage is TRBJ1-2; the table assigns TRBD1, which was not confirmed against the DNA. TRBV1 is a recognized pseudogene. This CDR3 region has 17 residues. CDR3 DNA sequence: TGCACCAGCAGCAAGACGGACAGGGGGCGCTTCTCCTATGGCTACACCTTC. Its translation is CTSSKTDRGRFSYGYTF.

This clone came up once. The gene calls are TRBV19 and TRBJ2-7, with D possibly being TRBD2 (5 bases). Deletions cut 5 bases from V and 3 bases from J, with 8 bases between. Germline CDR1 is LNHDA and CDR2 is SQIVND (reference sequence). The CDR3 covers 12 residues. The CDR3 protein is CASSEGDYEQYF. In DNA form, the CDR3 reads TGTGCCAGTAGTGAGGGAGACTACGAGCAGTACTTC. Variable domain in full (rest from reference TRBV19 and TRBJ2-7): DGGITQSPKYLFRKEGQNVTLSCEQNLNHDAMYWYRQDPGQGLRLIYYSQIVNDFQKGDIAEGYSVSREKKESFPLTVTSAQKNPTAFYLCASSEGDYEQYFGPGTRLTVT.

This clone was found a few times. This CDR3 is CASAFGTGGSGANVLTF. The CDR3 DNA sequence: TGCGCCAGCGCCTTCGGGACAGGGGGCTCTGGGGCCAACGTCCTGACTTTC. The chain recombines TRBV5-1 with TRBJ2-6; 11 bases match TRBD1. The germline V gene has CDR1 SGHRS and CDR2 YFSETQ. CDR3 length: 17 residues. V was pared by 7 bases and J by 0 bases, with 6 bases of the junction left unmatched. Using reference TRBV5-1 and TRBJ2-6 for the parts outside the CDR3, the full variable domain is KAGVTQTPRYLIKTRGQQVTLSCSPISGHRSVSWYQQTPGQGLQFLFEYFSETQRNKGNFPGRFSGRQFSNSRSEMNVSTLELGDSALYLCASAFGTGGSGANVLTFGAGSRLTVL.

This chain connects TRBV27 to TRBJ1-5; D remains unclear. Germline loops: CDR1 MNHEY, CDR2 SMNVEV (reference sequence). The CDR3 is 15 amino acids. Between the trimmed V and J ends, which lost 4 bases and 8 bases, there was a span of 18 bases. The CDR3: CASSSRRSSREPQHF. CDR3 in DNA: TGTGCCAGCAGTTCCCGGCGGTCTTCCAGAGAGCCCCAGCATTTT.

This chain connects TRBV5-1 to TRBJ2-3, with 11 bases aligning to TRBD2. After removal of 4 bases from V and 6 bases from J, the junction contained 10 bases not matched to a gene. CDR3 length equals 16 residues. Per germline, CDR1 SGHRS and CDR2 YFSETQ. CDR3 coding DNA: TGCGCCAGCAGCAGAGGGACTAGCGGAGCCCGGGATACGCAGTATTTT. Protein: CASSRGTSGARDTQYF.

The V and J genes are TRBV6-4 and TRBJ1-1; maybe TRBD1 (5 bases). CDR1 is MRHNA, CDR2 SNTAGT, per germline. V was trimmed by 3 bases and J by 4 bases, leaving 9 bases between them. The CDR3 extends over 13 amino acids. Written as DNA, the CDR3 is TGTGCCAGCAGTGAGGGGCTCGGCACTGAAGCTTTCTTT. This sequence encodes CASSEGLGTEAFF.

J is TRBJ2-2 and V is TRBV7-6, with 9 positions matching TRBD1. The germline V gene encodes CDR1 SGHVS and CDR2 FNYEAQ. With 5 bases clipped from V and 5 bases from J, the junction kept 6 bases outside the gene matches. The CDR3 extends over 15 amino acids. CDR3 nucleotide sequence: TGTGCCAGCAGCCGGACAGGGGTCCTGACCGGGGAGCTGTTTTTT. It translates to CASSRTGVLTGELFF.

The genes are TRBV6-1 and TRBJ1-4; no firm D call. There are 17 residues in the CDR3. Germline CDR1 is MNHNS and CDR2 is SASEGT. The ends were cut back, 5 bases at V and 8 bases at J, with 24 bases in the middle. For the CDR3, the DNA is TGTGCCAGCAGTCAAGAGTACAGCCGCCGCGTGAAGGAAAAACTGTTTTTT. Protein product: CASSQEYSRRVKEKLFF.

This clone occurred once. The chain joins TRBV30 to TRBJ2-6, with D possibly TRBD2 on 6 matching bases. The V gene lost 1 base and the J gene lost 0 bases, with 13 bases spanning the gap. The CDR3 is 17 amino acids. The V gene's germline CDR1 is GTSNPN and CDR2 SVGIG (reference sequence). CDR3 region: CAWSGDRTNSGANVLTF. DNA for the CDR3: TGTGCCTGGAGTGGGGACCGGACTAACTCTGGGGCCAACGTCCTGACTTTC. The full variable domain, rest sourced from reference TRBV30 and TRBJ2-6, is SQTIHQWPATLVQPVGSPLSLECTVEGTSNPNLYWYRQAAGRGLQLLFYSVGIGQISSEVPQNLSASRPQDRQFILSSKKLLLSDSGFYLCAWSGDRTNSGANVLTFGAGSRLTVL.

This rearrangement joins TRBV5-6 to TRBJ1-6; 9 positions agree with TRBD1. Germline V gene data show CDR1 as SGHDT and CDR2 as YYEEEE. The ends lost 1 base at V and 8 bases at J; junction bases unmatched: 1. The CDR3 extends over 14 amino acids. The CDR3 is CASSLRDRDSPLHF. CDR3 bases: TGTGCCAGCAGCTTGCGGGACAGGGATTCACCCCTCCACTTT.

In its sample, this clone was seen a few times. The rearrangement uses TRBV7-8 and TRBJ2-7, with 11 bases lining up with TRBD2. This CDR3 is built from 18 residues. In germline, CDR1 is SGHVS, CDR2 FQNEAQ. V shed 3 bases and J 1 base; nucleotides not matched to a gene: 11. CDR3 in amino acids: CASSLRVGLAGGSYEQYF. The CDR3 DNA is TGTGCCAGCAGCTTGAGGGTCGGGCTAGCGGGAGGTTCCTACGAGCAGTACTTC.

Remarks on this clone: The same CDR3 can be traced to other DNA sequences in this sample. This chain connects TRBV9 to TRBJ2-1; no firm D call. The CDR3 is made up of 15 amino acids. Trimming removed 2 bases from V and 0 bases from J, with 9 bases in between. Germline loops: CDR1 SGDLS, CDR2 YYNGEE. The CDR3 DNA sequence: TGTGCCAGCAGCGTTGGTGCTAGCTCCTACAATGAGCAGTTCTTC. Residues: CASSVGASSYNEQFF.

DNA for the CDR3: TGTGCCAGCAGCTTTCGGGGGAGCTCCTACAATGAGCAGTTCTTC. Its translation is CASSFRGSSYNEQFF. The V gene is TRBV5-6, the J gene TRBJ2-1; TRBD2 is a possible D gene (6 bases). From germline, CDR1 is SGHDT and CDR2 YYEEEE. This CDR3 spans 15 amino acids. V lost 2 bases, J lost 0 bases, and 9 bases lay in between.

This sequence joins TRBV9 and TRBJ2-1, with 8 nucleotides matching TRBD2. This CDR3 spans 18 amino acids. V lost 0 bases, J lost 6 bases, and 14 bases stayed unmatched. Germline-derived CDR1 and CDR2 are SGDLS and YYNGEE. CDR3 in amino acids: CASSVVGDVGLAGNEQFF. CDR3 DNA: TGTGCCAGCAGCGTAGTCGGTGATGTCGGACTAGCAGGCAATGAGCAGTTCTTC.

The chain employs TRBV28 and TRBJ2-3; 9 nucleotides line up with TRBD2. CDR1 and CDR2 from the germline V gene are MDHEN and SYDVKM. CDR3 length: 14 residues. Unmatched junction bases numbered 6, after V lost 8 bases and J lost 3 bases. The CDR3 DNA reads TGTGCCAGCGTAGCGGGAGTAGGAACAGATACGCAGTATTTT. It yields the protein CASVAGVGTDTQYF.

This sequence joins TRBV5-1 and TRBJ1-6; no clear D gene. In germline, CDR1 is SGHRS, CDR2 YFSETQ. The ends were cut back, 0 bases at V and 9 bases at J, with 7 bases in the middle. The CDR3 has 13 residues. CDR3 protein: CASSLAGVSPLHF. The CDR3 DNA sequence: TGCGCCAGCAGCTTGGCCGGGGTTTCACCCCTCCACTTT.

This chain links TRBV7-3 with TRBJ2-3; TRBD1 matches 10 bases. Losses at the gene ends were 3 bases for V and 3 bases for J; bases not matched to a gene: 3. Per the germline V gene, CDR1 is SGHTA and CDR2 is FQGTGA. This CDR3 is built from 15 residues. As DNA, the CDR3 is TGTGCCAGCAGCTTCGGACAGGGGGAGACAGATACGCAGTATTTT. This sequence encodes CASSFGQGETDTQYF.